The next 14 T cell receptor beta chains were all read from a single sample in a study of T cell responses to AZD1222 COVID-19 vaccine. This table comes from immunoSEQ multiplex PCR, and its TCRdb copy is limited to in-frame clones, with some not included. The data contain more than 95,000 clones, around nine tenths of them singletons. Sequences were derived from peripheral blood, sampled on day 0 of AZD1222 vaccination. Every receptor here comes from an adult in good health.

The rearrangement links TRBV9 to TRBJ2-2; D unclear. CDR3 length equals 16 residues. V was clipped by 0 bases and J by 1 base, with 10 bases between them. Germline V gene lookup returns CDR1 SGDLS and CDR2 YYNGEE. CDR3 bases: TGTGCCAGCAGCGTAGGAACCCCTTGGAACACCGGGGAGCTGTTTTTT. This gives the protein CASSVGTPWNTGELFF.

The table lists this clone with a few counts. This chain joins TRBV7-2 and TRBJ2-3; D not certain. V was pared by 0 bases and J by 2 bases, with 6 bases between. There are 14 residues in the CDR3. Germline V gene data show CDR1 as SGHTA and CDR2 as FQGNSA. The CDR3 DNA reads TGTGCCAGCAGCTTAGCGCAACTCACAGATACGCAGTATTTT. This encodes CASSLAQLTDTQYF.

This clone was seen only once. V and J are TRBV5-4 and TRBJ2-1; 10 nucleotides agree with TRBD2. V dropped 2 bases and J dropped 8; count of bases not matched to a gene: 4. The CDR3 runs 14 residues. Germline lookup yields CDR1 SGHNT and CDR2 YYREEE (reference sequence). In nucleotides, the CDR3 is TGTGCCAGCAGCTTAGCGGGAGGGGGGGATGAGCAGTTCTTC. Translating it yields CASSLAGGGDEQFF.

This clone is a singleton in its sample. The chain's CDR3 is CASSAPGGNYGYTF. Written as DNA, the CDR3 is TGTGCCAGCAGCGCGCCCGGAGGGAACTATGGCTACACCTTC. The chain has TRBV6-5 and TRBJ1-2; D unresolved. CDR1 is MNHEY, CDR2 SVGAGI, per germline. V was shortened by 6 bases and J by 2 bases, with 13 bases between the two germline ends. The CDR3 spans 14 residues.

This clone was counted a single time. The chain employs TRBV28 and TRBJ2-1; the D is unclear. The CDR3 covers 12 residues. With 6 bases removed from V and 10 bases from J, the gap between germline ends came to 13 bases. Germline CDR1 is MDHEN and CDR2 is SYDVKM. CDR3 region: CASSAISREQFF. The CDR3 DNA reads TGTGCCAGCAGCGCTATATCGAGGGAGCAGTTCTTC.

This chain uses TRBV29-1 with TRBJ1-2; no firm D call. Trimming removed 5 bases at V and 7 bases at J, with 14 bases between. The CDR3 length is 12 residues. Germline CDR1 SQVTM, CDR2 ANQGSEA. In nucleotides, the CDR3 is TGCAGCGTTAATTCGGACGGAACTGGCTACACCTTC. It translates to CSVNSDGTGYTF.

This chain uses TRBV29-1 with TRBJ1-2; the match to TRBD1 covers 8 bases. This CDR3 spans 11 amino acids. Per germline, CDR1 SQVTM and CDR2 ANQGSEA. The V gene end was trimmed by 6 bases and the J gene end by 7 bases; junction bases not matched to a gene: 4. CDR3 in amino acids: CSVDREVGYTF. In DNA, the CDR3 is TGCAGCGTGGACAGGGAGGTTGGCTACACCTTC.

The chain carries TRBV18 and TRBJ1-2; 9 nucleotides match TRBD1. Germline V lookup: CDR1 KGHSH, CDR2 LQKENI. Trimming removed 3 bases from V and 7 bases from J; junction bases left unmatched: 18. CDR3 size: 18 residues. CDR3: CASSPPNPGQGEGSGYTF. The CDR3 DNA follows: TGTGCCAGCTCACCCCCTAACCCGGGACAGGGCGAAGGGAGTGGCTACACCTTC.

The rearrangement joins TRBV6-6 to TRBJ1-1; 10 bases map to TRBD1. The CDR3 has 15 amino acids. The J segment lost 5 bases and the V segment lost 4 bases, leaving 7 bases of the junction unmatched. Germline-derived CDR1 and CDR2 are MNHNY and SVGAGI (reference sequence). DNA of the CDR3: TGTGCCAGCAGTTCTCGGGGACAGGGGAGGACTGAAGCTTTCTTT. The encoded protein is CASSSRGQGRTEAFF.

This clone was seen a few times. This sequence joins TRBV10-3 and TRBJ1-1; TRBD1 is a possible D gene (5 bases). Per the germline V gene, CDR1 is ENHRY and CDR2 is SYGVKD. The V end lost 5 bases, the J end lost 2 bases, and 12 bases lay between the germline ends. The CDR3 is made up of 14 amino acids. The CDR3 DNA follows: TGTGCCATCAGTTACGGCGGGGGAAACACTGAAGCTTTCTTT. Residues: CAISYGGGNTEAFF.

This rearrangement joins TRBV9 to TRBJ2-3, with 9 bases fitting TRBD2. The CDR3 length is 17 residues. J gave up 1 base and V 4 bases, and 10 bases lay outside the gene matches. CDR1 is SGDLS, CDR2 YYNGEE, per germline. The DNA for the CDR3 is TGTGCCAGCAGCACATCCAGCGGGGGGACCGGCACAGATACGCAGTATTTT. This encodes CASSTSSGGTGTDTQYF.

V gene TRBV29-1 combines with J gene TRBJ2-1; possibly TRBD1 for D (6 bases). Per the germline V gene, CDR1 is SQVTM and CDR2 is ANQGSEA. The V end was cut by 1 base, the J end by 7 bases, with 11 bases between. This CDR3 region has 13 residues. Here the CDR3 DNA reads TGCAGCGTTGAAGGGACAGTTAGAAATGAGCAGTTCTTC. Translation gives CSVEGTVRNEQFF.

As DNA, the CDR3 is TGTGCCAGCAGTGATCAGAACACAGATACGCAGTATTTT. This encodes CASSDQNTDTQYF. The rearrangement joins TRBV6-4 to TRBJ2-3; D gene ambiguous. The CDR3 covers 13 residues. V lost 3 bases and J 2 bases, leaving 6 bases between the germline ends. Germline V lookup: CDR1 MRHNA, CDR2 SNTAGT.

The chain links TRBV19 to TRBJ1-1; 9 positions match TRBD1. The CDR3 runs 14 residues. J lost 1 base, V lost 5 bases, and 2 bases had no gene match. The germline gives CDR1 LNHDA, CDR2 SQIVND (reference sequence). CDR3 in DNA: TGTGCCAGTAGTCCACAGGGGGCGAACACTGAAGCTTTCTTT. Translated, it gives CASSPQGANTEAFF.